Described below is a single T cell receptor (beta chain) sequence and its context. Its antigen remains unknown. For 10 days, around 100,000 sorted CD4+ cells grew with T cell-depleted PBMCs and CEF. Repertoires were generated with immunoSEQ multiplex PCR, while TCRdb's copy carries only in-frame clones and drops some. The sample holds tens of thousands of clones, approximately 84% seen once. The sample belongs to a study of CD4 T cells in relation to SARS-CoV-2 and coronaviruses. Findings and limits, study-wide: This crossreactivity analysis covered spike protein alone, no other viral proteins. No donor gave both pre-pandemic and post-infection samples.

The clonotype comes from an adult with COVID-19. The sample consisted of naive CD4+ T cells from PBMCs, cultured in vitro. Subset reported: naive CD4+ T cells isolated by negative enrichment.

The chain's CDR3 is CASSPSGRSDTQYF. The DNA of the CDR3 is TGTGCCAGCAGTCCTAGCGGGAGGTCAGATACGCAGTATTTT. The V call is TRBV2, the J call TRBJ2-3; TRBD2 matches at 11 bases. This CDR3 region has 14 residues. CDR1 and CDR2 from the germline V gene are SNHLY and FYNNEI. J was trimmed by 4 bases and V by 5 bases; bases with no gene match: 2.